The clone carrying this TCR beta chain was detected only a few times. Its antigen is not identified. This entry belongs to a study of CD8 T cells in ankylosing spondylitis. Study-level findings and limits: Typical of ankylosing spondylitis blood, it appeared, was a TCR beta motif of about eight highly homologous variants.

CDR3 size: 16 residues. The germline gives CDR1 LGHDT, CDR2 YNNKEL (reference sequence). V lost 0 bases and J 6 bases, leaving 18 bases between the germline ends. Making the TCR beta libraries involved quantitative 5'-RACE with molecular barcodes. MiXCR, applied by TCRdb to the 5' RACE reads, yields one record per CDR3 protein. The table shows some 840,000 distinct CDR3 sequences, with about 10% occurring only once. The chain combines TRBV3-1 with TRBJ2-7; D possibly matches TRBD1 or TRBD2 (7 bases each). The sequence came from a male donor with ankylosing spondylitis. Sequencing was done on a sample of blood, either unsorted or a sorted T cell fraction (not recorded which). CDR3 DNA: TGTGCCAGCAGCCAAGAACCGGCCAGGGGGGAGGGCGAGCAGTACTTC. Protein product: CASSQEPARGEGEQYF.